This T cell receptor beta chain emerged from a study of cytomegalovirus exposure and HLA in healthy donors. About the research overall: Findings of an earlier analysis included roughly 120 million unique TCR beta sequences from roughly 190 million T cells.

Points from the study as a whole: Later analysis associated a missense DCLRE1C variant with TCR beta V- and J-gene trimming.

As for this clone: Antigen unknown.

The CDR3 is made up of 13 amino acids. Trimming removed 4 bases from V and 1 base from J; junction bases left unmatched: 4. Germline-derived CDR1 and CDR2 are SQVTM and ANQGSEA. The PCR made use of 60 Vbeta and 13 Jbeta primers. Assay used: immunoSEQ multiplex PCR; TCRdb lists only in-frame clones, some missing. The table shows some 140,000 clones, with 70% to 85% occurring only once. This chain uses TRBV29-1 with TRBJ2-7, with TRBD1 matching over 7 bases. Source material: PBMCs. This TCR came from a man aged 30 to 39 in good health and CMV-seronegative. As DNA, the CDR3 is TGCAGCGTTGTACAACAGGGGTCCTACGAGCAGTACTTC. This sequence encodes CSVVQQGSYEQYF.